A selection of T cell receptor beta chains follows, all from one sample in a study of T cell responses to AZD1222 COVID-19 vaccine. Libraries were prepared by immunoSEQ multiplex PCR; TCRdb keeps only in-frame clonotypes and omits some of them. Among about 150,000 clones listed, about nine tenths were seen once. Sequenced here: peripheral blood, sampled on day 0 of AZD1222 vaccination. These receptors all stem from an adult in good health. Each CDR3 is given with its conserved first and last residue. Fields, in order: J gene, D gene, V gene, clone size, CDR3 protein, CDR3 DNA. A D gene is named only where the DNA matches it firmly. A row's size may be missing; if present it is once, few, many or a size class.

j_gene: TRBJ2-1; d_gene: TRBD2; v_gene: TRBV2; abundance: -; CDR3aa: CASTRGAGVAYNEQFF; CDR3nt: TGTGCCAGCACCCGAGGCGCGGGAGTGGCCTACAATGAGCAGTTCTTC
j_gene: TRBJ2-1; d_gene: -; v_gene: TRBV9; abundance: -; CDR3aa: CASSVEHPNEQFF; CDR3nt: TGTGCCAGCAGCGTAGAACATCCCAATGAGCAGTTCTTC
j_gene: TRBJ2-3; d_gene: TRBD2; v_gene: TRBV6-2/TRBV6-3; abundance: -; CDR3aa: CASSMTRLAGATDTQYF; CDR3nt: TGTGCCAGCAGTATGACGCGACTAGCGGGAGCCACAGATACGCAGTATTTT
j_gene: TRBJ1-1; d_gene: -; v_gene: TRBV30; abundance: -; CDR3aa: CAWSVSSEAFF; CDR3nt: TGTGCCTGGAGTGTAAGCAGTGAAGCTTTCTTT
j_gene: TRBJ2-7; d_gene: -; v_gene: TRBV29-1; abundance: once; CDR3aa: CSVGAEAYEQYF; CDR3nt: TGCAGCGTTGGGGCGGAAGCCTACGAGCAGTACTTC
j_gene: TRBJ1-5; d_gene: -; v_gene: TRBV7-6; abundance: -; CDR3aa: CASSISYNQPQHF; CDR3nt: TGTGCCAGCAGCATCTCATACAATCAGCCCCAGCATTTT
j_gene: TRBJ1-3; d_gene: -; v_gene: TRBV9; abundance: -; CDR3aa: CASSVGGGSGNTIYF; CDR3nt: TGTGCCAGCAGCGTAGGGGGAGGCTCTGGAAACACCATATATTTT
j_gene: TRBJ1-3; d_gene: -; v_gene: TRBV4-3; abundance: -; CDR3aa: CASSPNWGDSGNTIYF; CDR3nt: TGCGCCAGCAGCCCGAATTGGGGAGACTCTGGAAACACCATATATTTT
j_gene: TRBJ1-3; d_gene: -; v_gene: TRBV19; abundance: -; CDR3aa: CASSPGNTIYF; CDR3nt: TGTGCCAGTAGTCCTGGAAACACCATATATTTT
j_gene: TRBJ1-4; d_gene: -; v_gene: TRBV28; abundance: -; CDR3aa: CASSRFLGYEKLFF; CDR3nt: TGTGCCAGCAGCCGGTTCTTAGGGTATGAAAAACTGTTTTTT
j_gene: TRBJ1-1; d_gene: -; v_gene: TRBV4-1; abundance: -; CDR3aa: CASSQDVGTNTEAFF; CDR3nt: TGCGCCAGCAGCCAAGATGTAGGGACGAACACTGAAGCTTTCTTT
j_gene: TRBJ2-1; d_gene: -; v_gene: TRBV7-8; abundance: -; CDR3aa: CASSLGLNNEQFF; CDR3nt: TGTGCCAGCAGCCTCGGACTTAACAATGAGCAGTTCTTC
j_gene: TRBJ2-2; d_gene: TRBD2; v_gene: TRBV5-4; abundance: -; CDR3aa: CASSLPGGDTGELFF; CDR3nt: TGTGCCAGCAGCTTGCCGGGGGGGGACACCGGGGAGCTGTTTTTT
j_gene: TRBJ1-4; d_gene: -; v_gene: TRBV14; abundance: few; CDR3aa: CASSQDGDSLQEKLFF; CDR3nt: TGTGCCAGCAGCCAAGATGGCGACAGCTTACAGGAAAAACTGTTTTTT
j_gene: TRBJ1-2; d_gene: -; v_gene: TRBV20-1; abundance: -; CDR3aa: CSASGEGANYGYTF; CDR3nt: TGCAGTGCTAGTGGCGAGGGAGCTAACTATGGCTACACCTTC
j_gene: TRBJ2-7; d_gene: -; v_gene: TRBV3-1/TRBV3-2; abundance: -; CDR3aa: CASRPPGSYEQYF; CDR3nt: TGTGCCAGCAGGCCACCGGGTTCCTACGAGCAGTACTTC
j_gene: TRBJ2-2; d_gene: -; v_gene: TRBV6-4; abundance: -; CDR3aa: CASSDSGTGELFF; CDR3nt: TGTGCCAGCAGTGACTCAGGCACCGGGGAGCTGTTTTTT
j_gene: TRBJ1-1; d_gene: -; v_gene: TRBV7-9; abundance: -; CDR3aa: CASSPSLRKPNTEAFF; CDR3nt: TGTGCCAGCAGCCCGAGTCTGCGGAAACCGAACACTGAAGCTTTCTTT
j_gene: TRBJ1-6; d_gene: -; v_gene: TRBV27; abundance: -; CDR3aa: CASSLNRDTNSPLHF; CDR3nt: TGTGCCAGCAGTTTAAACCGGGACACAAATTCACCCCTCCACTTT
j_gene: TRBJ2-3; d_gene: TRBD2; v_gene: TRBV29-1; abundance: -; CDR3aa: CSVEDPAGGLTDTQYF; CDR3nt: TGCAGCGTTGAAGATCCAGCGGGAGGCCTCACAGATACGCAGTATTTT
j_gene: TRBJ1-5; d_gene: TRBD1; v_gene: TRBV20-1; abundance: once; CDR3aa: CSASLGQGYQPQHF; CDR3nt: TGCAGTGCTAGTCTCGGACAGGGTTATCAGCCCCAGCATTTT
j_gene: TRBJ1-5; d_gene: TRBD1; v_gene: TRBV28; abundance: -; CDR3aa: CASRTSGQIQGPQHF; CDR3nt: TGTGCCAGCAGGACGTCGGGACAGATCCAAGGGCCCCAGCATTTT
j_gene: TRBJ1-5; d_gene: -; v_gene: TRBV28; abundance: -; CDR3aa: CASSLAGIGSNQPQHF; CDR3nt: TGTGCCAGCAGTTTAGCGGGGATCGGAAGCAATCAGCCCCAGCATTTT
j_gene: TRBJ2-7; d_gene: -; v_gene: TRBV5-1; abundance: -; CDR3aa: CASSVLTGYYEQYF; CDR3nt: TGCGCCAGCAGCGTACTAACTGGCTACTACGAGCAGTACTTC
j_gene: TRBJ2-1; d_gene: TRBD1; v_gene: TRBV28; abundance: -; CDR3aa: CASSLFRGTYEQFF; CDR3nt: TGTGCCAGCAGTTTATTCAGGGGGACATATGAGCAGTTCTTC
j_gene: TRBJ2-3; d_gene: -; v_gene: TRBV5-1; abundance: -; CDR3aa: CASSLSTDTQYF; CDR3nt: TGCGCCAGCAGCTTAAGCACAGATACGCAGTATTTT
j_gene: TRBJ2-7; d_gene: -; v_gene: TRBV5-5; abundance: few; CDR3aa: CASSNYEQYF; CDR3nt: TGTGCCAGCAGCAACTACGAGCAGTACTTC
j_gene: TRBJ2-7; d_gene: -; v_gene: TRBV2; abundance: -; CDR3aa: CATSDMTGEQYF; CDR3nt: TGTGCCACCAGCGATATGACAGGAGAGCAGTACTTC
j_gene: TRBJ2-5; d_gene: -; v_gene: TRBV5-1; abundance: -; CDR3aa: CASSLVSQPPQETQYF; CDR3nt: TGCGCCAGCAGCTTGGTTTCTCAGCCTCCCCAAGAGACCCAGTACTTC
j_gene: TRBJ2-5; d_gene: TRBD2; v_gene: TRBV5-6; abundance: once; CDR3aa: CASSFAAGGVLQETQYF; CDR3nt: TGTGCCAGCAGCTTCGCAGCGGGGGGAGTGCTCCAAGAGACCCAGTACTTC
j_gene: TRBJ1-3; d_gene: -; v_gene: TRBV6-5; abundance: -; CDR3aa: CASSSITGSGNTIYF; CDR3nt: TGTGCCAGCAGTTCCATTACGGGGTCTGGAAACACCATATATTTT
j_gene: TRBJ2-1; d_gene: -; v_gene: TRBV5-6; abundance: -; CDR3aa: CASRRSRGEGSYNEQFF; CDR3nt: TGTGCCAGCAGAAGGAGTAGGGGAGAGGGGTCCTACAATGAGCAGTTCTTC
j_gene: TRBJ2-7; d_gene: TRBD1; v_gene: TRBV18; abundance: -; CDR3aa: CASSPTGTGGHEQYF; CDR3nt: TGTGCCAGCTCACCGACCGGGACAGGGGGCCACGAGCAGTACTTC
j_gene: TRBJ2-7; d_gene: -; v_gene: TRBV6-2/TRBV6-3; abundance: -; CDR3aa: CASSYVGYEQYF; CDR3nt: TGTGCCAGCAGTTACGTGGGGTACGAGCAGTACTTC
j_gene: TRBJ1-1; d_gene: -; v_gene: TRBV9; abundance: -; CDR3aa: CASSVVSGNTEAFF; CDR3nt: TGTGCCAGCAGCGTAGTTTCAGGGAACACTGAAGCTTTCTTT